This is a list of T cell receptor beta chains from one sample in a study of graft-versus-host responses after intestinal transplantation. Using immunoSEQ multiplex PCR, the repertoire was profiled, and TCRdb retains in-frame clones only, with some absent. Among 75,000 to 100,000 clones listed, more than 85% were seen once. Their target antigens are unknown. Sequencing used unstimulated CD4+ T cells sorted from spleen or lymph node cells, obtained before intestinal transplant. Every receptor here comes from a human donor who received an intestinal transplant. Both conserved end residues are part of each CDR3. A D gene is named only where the DNA matches it firmly.

- | TRBV7-2 | CASSLAGRREKLFF
- | TRBV30 | CACSLGGYGYTF
TRBD1 | TRBV28 | CASSFRAMGQVHEQYF
- | TRBV27 | CASSPQVGSQPQHF
- | TRBV2 | CASSEAPRRPRAF
- | TRBV5-5 | CASSPFDRDYNEQFF
- | TRBV28 | CASTGLENTEAFF
TRBD1 | TRBV5-1 | CASSQLTGVEETQYF
TRBD1 | TRBV6-5 | CASSPDRAPGNEQFF
TRBD2 | TRBV6-4 | CASSDTSGSSFF
TRBD1 | TRBV7-2 | CASSLDRGQWNEQFF
TRBD2 | TRBV5-6 | CASSPGRYNEQFF
TRBD2 | TRBV28 | CASSLLLAGGGATGELFF
TRBD1 | TRBV7-9 | CASSRGQGDQPQHF
TRBD1 | TRBV2 | CASILGQGAFGYTF
TRBD1 | TRBV6-6 | CASRVGQGNEKLFF
- | TRBV5-1 | CASKIGQGRPNFGELFF
- | TRBV5-4 | CASSPPSRTDTQYF
- | TRBV7-3 | CASSLSLLKPDEQFF
TRBD2 | TRBV7-9 | CASSLGLAGTYQETQYF
TRBD2 | TRBV29-1 | CSATSGGATDTQYF
- | TRBV4-1 | CASSQEHLGNTEAFF
- | TRBV4-3 | CASSHPTGEAFF
- | TRBV28 | CASSLYLQVRNEQFF
- | TRBV30 | CAWKGSGYNEQFF
TRBD1 | TRBV7-8 | CASSPTGVSPYGYTF
- | TRBV30 | CAPRSFQETQYF
TRBD2 | TRBV9 | CASSVAGGPYETQYF
TRBD1 | TRBV2 | CASSTGGYGYTF
TRBD1 | TRBV18 | CASSPGTGGQETQYF